This record looks at one T cell receptor (beta chain) sequence and its context. Its antigen is currently unknown. J lost 7 bases, V lost 3 bases, and 9 bases had no gene match. There are 15 residues in the CDR3. This sample is part of a study of blood T cells in healthy people across ages. Study-level results: Diversity was higher, and naive CD4+ cells more numerous, in long-lived donors than in aged donors.

For the second PCR, which ran for roughly 7 to 11 cycles, a sample-barcoded 5' primer and a J-beta primer mix were used. TCRdb redid the calling of the 5' RACE reads with MiXCR, one entry per CDR3 protein. This sample has around 750,000 distinct CDR3 sequences, with roughly 50% found just once. The sequence derives from a man older than 75 in good health. The V call is TRBV12-3 or TRBV12-4, the J call TRBJ2-1; 7 bases line up with TRBD2. The sample comprised blood. The CDR3 nucleotides are TGTGCCAGCAGTTTTGGGCTAGCGGAATCGAATGAGCAGTTCTTC. It encodes CASSFGLAESNEQFF.